This T cell receptor beta chain stems from a study of blood T cells in healthy people across ages. On the study more broadly: Per every two T cells, about one barcoded beta molecule was captured by template switching.

Regarding the study as a whole: Roughly linear declines in TCR beta diversity per million T cells occurred with age.

A minimum of 5 micrograms of total RNA was extracted per sample. Combining a sample-barcoded 5' primer with a J-beta primer mix, a second PCR ran for roughly 7 to 12 cycles. Every single cDNA molecule received a tag from a template-switch adaptor with 12 random nucleotides. TCRdb analysed the 5' RACE reads with MiXCR anew, one entry per CDR3 protein. The table has over 600,000 distinct CDR3 sequences, 46% seen once; the top ten hold over 15%. The trim removed 3 bases at V and 15 bases at J, leaving 6 bases unmatched. This CDR3 is 13 amino acids long. To note about this clonotype: No antigen is known for it.

The V gene is TRBV12-3 or TRBV12-4, the J gene TRBJ2-1; 12 bases align to TRBD2. The sequenced sample was blood. The TCR was taken from a man at least 80 years old in good health. The chain's CDR3 is CASSFGTSGRLFF. The CDR3, as DNA: TGTGCCAGCAGTTTTGGAACTAGCGGGAGGCTGTTCTTC.